This is a list of T cell receptor beta chains from one sample in a study of regulatory T cells in long-lasting Graves disease. TCRdb recomputed calls from the multiplex PCR reads with MiXCR, one row per CDR3 protein. The sample shows 400,000 to 500,000 distinct CDR3 sequences, 16% of them seen only once. The data also belong to a second study, concerning T cells in Graves' hyperthyroidism and ophthalmopathy.

Sequenced material: peripheral blood mononuclear cells (PBMCs), taken at new diagnosis, from a patient treated with antithyroid drugs. These receptors all come from a woman aged 25 to 45 with Graves disease. Both conserved end residues are part of each CDR3. The D gene is left open where the match is weak. Part of the rows lack a size; the others show once, few, many or a class for expanded clones.

j_gene: TRBJ2-2
abundance: few
v_gene: TRBV6-5
len: 16
d_gene: NA
CDR3aa: CASSYYPPGNTGELFF
CDR3nt: TGTGCCAGCAGTTACTATCCCCCCGGGAACACCGGGGAGCTGTTTTTT

j_gene: TRBJ2-3
abundance: many
v_gene: TRBV30
len: 17
d_gene: TRBD2
CDR3aa: CAWSGLASNLRTDTQYF
CDR3nt: TGTGCCTGGAGCGGACTAGCCTCAAATCTACGCACAGATACGCAGTATTTT

j_gene: TRBJ2-5
abundance: NA
v_gene: TRBV29-1
len: 13
d_gene: TRBD1
CDR3aa: CSVEPGGQQTQYF
CDR3nt: TGCAGCGTTGAGCCAGGGGGCCAACAGACCCAGTACTTC

j_gene: TRBJ1-2
abundance: many
v_gene: TRBV19
len: 21
d_gene: TRBD1
CDR3aa: CASSMLHPTGAPSPILYGYTF
CDR3nt: TGTGCCAGTAGTATGCTTCACCCGACAGGGGCGCCCTCCCCCATCCTGTATGGCTACACCTTC

j_gene: TRBJ2-1
abundance: many
v_gene: TRBV19
len: 20
d_gene: TRBD2
CDR3aa: CASSIGRGASGRGSYNEQFF
CDR3nt: TGTGCCAGTAGTATTGGCCGGGGGGCTAGCGGGAGGGGCTCCTACAATGAGCAGTTCTTC

j_gene: TRBJ2-3
abundance: few
v_gene: TRBV11-2
len: 14
d_gene: NA
CDR3aa: CASSLGFSTDTQYF
CDR3nt: TGTGCCAGCAGCTTAGGATTTAGCACAGATACGCAGTATTTT

j_gene: TRBJ1-1
abundance: few
v_gene: TRBV6-2/TRBV6-3
len: 15
d_gene: NA
CDR3aa: CASSYSKNLDTEAFF
CDR3nt: TGTGCCAGCAGTTACTCGAAAAATCTTGACACTGAAGCTTTCTTT

j_gene: TRBJ1-1
abundance: many
v_gene: TRBV7-2
len: 13
d_gene: NA
CDR3aa: CASSLDMNTEAFF
CDR3nt: TGTGCCAGCAGCTTAGACATGAACACTGAAGCTTTCTTT

j_gene: TRBJ1-1
abundance: many
v_gene: TRBV5-5
len: 13
d_gene: NA
CDR3aa: CASSLSLGTEAFF
CDR3nt: TGTGCCAGCAGCTTGTCGCTGGGCACTGAAGCTTTCTTT

j_gene: TRBJ2-7
abundance: few
v_gene: TRBV27
len: 16
d_gene: TRBD2
CDR3aa: CASSLSTGMGGFEQYF
CDR3nt: TGTGCCAGCAGTTTATCAACCGGAATGGGGGGGTTCGAGCAGTACTTC

j_gene: TRBJ1-5
abundance: NA
v_gene: TRBV6-2/TRBV6-3
len: 17
d_gene: NA
CDR3aa: CASSEARARGGNQPQHF
CDR3nt: TGTGCCAGCAGTGAAGCCCGGGCCAGGGGAGGCAATCAGCCCCAGCATTTT

j_gene: TRBJ2-3
abundance: few
v_gene: TRBV5-1
len: 15
d_gene: NA
CDR3aa: CASSLAIKLADTQYF
CDR3nt: TGCGCCAGCAGCTTGGCCATAAAGCTGGCAGATACGCAGTATTTT

j_gene: TRBJ1-2
abundance: NA
v_gene: TRBV6-1
len: 13
d_gene: TRBD1
CDR3aa: CASRAATGVGYTF
CDR3nt: TGTGCCAGCAGGGCCGCGACAGGGGTTGGCTACACCTTC

j_gene: TRBJ1-3
abundance: NA
v_gene: TRBV28
len: 15
d_gene: NA
CDR3aa: CASSFDTASGNTIYF
CDR3nt: TGTGCCAGCAGTTTTGACACCGCCTCTGGAAACACCATATATTTT

j_gene: TRBJ1-2
abundance: many
v_gene: TRBV3-1
len: 12
d_gene: TRBD1
CDR3aa: CASSPGQGVSTF
CDR3nt: TGTGCCAGCAGCCCCGGACAGGGGGTTTCCACCTTC

j_gene: TRBJ2-7
abundance: many
v_gene: TRBV7-9
len: 16
d_gene: NA
CDR3aa: CASSLDRVGETKKESF
CDR3nt: TGTGCCAGCAGCTTAGATAGGGTCGGAGAAACAAAAAAGGAGTCCTTC

j_gene: TRBJ2-1
abundance: few
v_gene: TRBV30
len: 14
d_gene: NA
CDR3aa: CAWEGASSYNEQFF
CDR3nt: TGTGCCTGGGAAGGGGCGAGCTCCTACAATGAGCAGTTCTTC

j_gene: TRBJ1-2
abundance: NA
v_gene: TRBV7-2
len: 18
d_gene: NA
CDR3aa: CASSSNPKTGLGDYGYTF
CDR3nt: TGTGCCAGCAGCTCAAACCCAAAGACAGGCCTTGGGGACTATGGCTACACCTTC

j_gene: TRBJ1-2
abundance: NA
v_gene: TRBV12-3/TRBV12-4
len: 14
d_gene: NA
CDR3aa: CASSLALGSYGYTF
CDR3nt: TGTGCCAGCAGTTTAGCGCTGGGAAGCTATGGCTACACCTTC

j_gene: TRBJ2-5
abundance: NA
v_gene: TRBV19
len: 15
d_gene: NA
CDR3aa: CASSIGGSQIETQYF
CDR3nt: TGTGCCAGTAGTATTGGTGGCAGCCAGATAGAGACCCAGTACTTC

j_gene: TRBJ2-1
abundance: NA
v_gene: TRBV2
len: 14
d_gene: TRBD2
CDR3aa: CASTNRDYYNEQLF
CDR3nt: TGTGCCAGCACAAACCGGGACTACTACAATGAGCAGCTCTTC

j_gene: TRBJ2-1
abundance: many
v_gene: TRBV6-1
len: 14
d_gene: NA
CDR3aa: CASTNTGVDNEQFF
CDR3nt: TGTGCCAGCACAAATACCGGCGTAGACAATGAGCAGTTCTTC